Included here is one TCR beta chain sequence, with context. This CDR3 region has 16 residues. CDR1 is SEHNR, CDR2 FQNEAQ, per germline (reference sequence). The V and J ends lost 2 bases and 2 bases, in that order; junction bases with no gene match: 5. This specimen belongs to a study of blood T cell repertoires in COVID-19. The wider study: Donors in the United States, Italy and Spain gave samples during acute or convalescent COVID-19. From T cells, B-cell-depleted T cells, or PBMCs came the material, which was cDNA or gDNA.

Authors' data handling: Cell counts per sample came from amplifying reference gene primers. Assay: immunoSEQ multiplex PCR; the TCRdb copy retains only in-frame clones and omits some. Clone size and V and J calls were adopted from that table, with D and trimming inferred from the DNA. The sample shows under 250,000 clones, roughly four fifths of them seen only once. The clonotype originates from a woman in her thirties or forties with acute or convalescent COVID-19. The genes are TRBV7-9 and TRBJ2-3; TRBD2 matches at 9 bases. Sequencing was done on a sample of peripheral blood. CDR3 sequence reads: CASSLNSGSYTDTQYF. CDR3 nucleotide sequence: TGTGCCAGCAGCTTAAATAGCGGGAGCTACACAGATACGCAGTATTTT.